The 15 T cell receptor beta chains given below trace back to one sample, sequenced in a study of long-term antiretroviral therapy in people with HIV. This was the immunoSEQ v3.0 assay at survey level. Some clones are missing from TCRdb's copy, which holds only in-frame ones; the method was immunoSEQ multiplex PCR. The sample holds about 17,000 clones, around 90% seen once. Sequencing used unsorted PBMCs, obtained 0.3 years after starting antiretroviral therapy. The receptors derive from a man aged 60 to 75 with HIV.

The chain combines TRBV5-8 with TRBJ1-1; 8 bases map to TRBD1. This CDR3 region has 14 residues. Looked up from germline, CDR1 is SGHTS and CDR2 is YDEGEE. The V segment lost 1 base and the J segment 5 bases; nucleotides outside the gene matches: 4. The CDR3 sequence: CASSLNDRGTEAFF. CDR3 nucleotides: TGTGCCAGCAGCTTGAATGACAGGGGAACTGAAGCTTTCTTT.

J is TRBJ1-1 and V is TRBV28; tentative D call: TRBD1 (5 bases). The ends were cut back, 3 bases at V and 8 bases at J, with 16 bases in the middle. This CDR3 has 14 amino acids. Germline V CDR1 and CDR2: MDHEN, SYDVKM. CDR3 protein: CASSLRSLRGEAFF. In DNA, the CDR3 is TGTGCCAGCAGTTTGCGATCCCTGAGGGGAGAAGCTTTCTTT. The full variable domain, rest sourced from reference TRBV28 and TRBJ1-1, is DVKVTQSSRYLVKRTGEKVFLECVQDMDHENMFWYRQDPGLGLRLIYFSYDVKMKEKGDIPEGYSVSREKKERFSLILESASTNQTSMYLCASSLRSLRGEAFFGQGTRLTVV.

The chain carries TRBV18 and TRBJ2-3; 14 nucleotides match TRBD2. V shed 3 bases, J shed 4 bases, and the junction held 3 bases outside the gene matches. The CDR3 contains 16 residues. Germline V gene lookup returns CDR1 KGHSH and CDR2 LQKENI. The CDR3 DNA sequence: TGTGCCAGCTCACCGGGACTAGCGGGAGCTGCAGATACGCAGTATTTT. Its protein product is CASSPGLAGAADTQYF.

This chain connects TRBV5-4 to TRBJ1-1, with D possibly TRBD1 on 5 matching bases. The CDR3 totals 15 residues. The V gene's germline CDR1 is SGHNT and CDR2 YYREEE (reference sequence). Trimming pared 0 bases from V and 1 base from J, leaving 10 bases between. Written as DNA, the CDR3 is TGTGCCAGCAGCTTGGGGGGGTCTCGGAACACTGAAGCTTTCTTT. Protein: CASSLGGSRNTEAFF.

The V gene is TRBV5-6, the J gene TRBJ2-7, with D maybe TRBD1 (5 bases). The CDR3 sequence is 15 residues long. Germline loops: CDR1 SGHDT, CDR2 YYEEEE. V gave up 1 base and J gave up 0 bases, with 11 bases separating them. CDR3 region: CASSLIGDLSYEQYF. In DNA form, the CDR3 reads TGTGCCAGCAGCTTGATAGGGGATCTCTCCTACGAGCAGTACTTC.

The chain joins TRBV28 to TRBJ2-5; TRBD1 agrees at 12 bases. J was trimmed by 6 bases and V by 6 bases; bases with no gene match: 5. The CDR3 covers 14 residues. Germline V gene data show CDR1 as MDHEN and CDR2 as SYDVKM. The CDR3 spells CASRGTGGGKTQYF. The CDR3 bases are TGTGCCAGCAGGGGGACAGGGGGCGGGAAGACCCAGTACTTC.

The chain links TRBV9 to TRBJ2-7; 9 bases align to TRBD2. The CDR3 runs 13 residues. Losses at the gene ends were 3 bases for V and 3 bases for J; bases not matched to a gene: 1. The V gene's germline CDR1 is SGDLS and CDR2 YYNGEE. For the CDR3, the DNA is TGTGCCAGCAGCGCTAGCGGGATCTACGAGCAGTACTTC. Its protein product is CASSASGIYEQYF.

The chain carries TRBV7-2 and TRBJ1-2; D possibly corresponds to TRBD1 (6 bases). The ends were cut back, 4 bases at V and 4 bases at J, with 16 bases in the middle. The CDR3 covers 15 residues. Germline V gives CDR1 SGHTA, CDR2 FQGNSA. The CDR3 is CASSSDSAGLYGYTF. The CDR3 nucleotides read TGTGCCAGCAGCTCGGACAGCGCTGGTCTCTATGGCTACACCTTC.

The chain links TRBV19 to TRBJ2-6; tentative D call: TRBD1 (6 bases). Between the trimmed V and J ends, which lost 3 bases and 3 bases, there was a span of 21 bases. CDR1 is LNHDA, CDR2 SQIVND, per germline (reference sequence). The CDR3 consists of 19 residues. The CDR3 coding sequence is TGTGCCAGTAGTATCCCCGGGACAATTAAACGTCGTGGGGCCAACGTCCTGACTTTC. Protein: CASSIPGTIKRRGANVLTF.

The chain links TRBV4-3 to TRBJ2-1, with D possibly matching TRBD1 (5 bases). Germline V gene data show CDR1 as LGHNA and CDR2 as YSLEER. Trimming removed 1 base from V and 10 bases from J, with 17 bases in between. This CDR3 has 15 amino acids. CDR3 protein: CASSQAKTPGREQFF. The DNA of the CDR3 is TGCGCCAGCAGCCAAGCGAAGACCCCAGGGCGGGAGCAGTTCTTC.

CDR3 bases: TGTGCCAGCAGCCGAGGGGGAGGGGCAGAGACCCAGTACTTC. Protein: CASSRGGGAETQYF. This rearrangement joins TRBV11-3 to TRBJ2-5, with D possibly being TRBD2 (7 bases). CDR3 length equals 14 residues. Germline V CDR1 and CDR2: SGHNT, YENEEA. Trimming took off 5 bases at V and 4 bases at J, with 14 bases between the two ends.

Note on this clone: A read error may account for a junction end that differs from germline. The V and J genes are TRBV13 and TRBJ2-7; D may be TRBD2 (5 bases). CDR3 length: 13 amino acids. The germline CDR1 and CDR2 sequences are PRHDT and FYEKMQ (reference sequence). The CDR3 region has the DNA TGTGCCAGCAGCCTAGGACTCGAGCGCGAGCAGTACTTC. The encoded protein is CASSLGLEREQYF.

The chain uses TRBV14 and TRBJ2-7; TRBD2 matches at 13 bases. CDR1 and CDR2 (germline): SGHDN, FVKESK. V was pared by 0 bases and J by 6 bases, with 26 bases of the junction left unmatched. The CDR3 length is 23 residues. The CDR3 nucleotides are TGTGCCAGCAGCCAAGACCACGGACTAGCGGGGGTCTTCGCCCCTCGGAAGATTACCGAGCAGTACTTC. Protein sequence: CASSQDHGLAGVFAPRKITEQYF.

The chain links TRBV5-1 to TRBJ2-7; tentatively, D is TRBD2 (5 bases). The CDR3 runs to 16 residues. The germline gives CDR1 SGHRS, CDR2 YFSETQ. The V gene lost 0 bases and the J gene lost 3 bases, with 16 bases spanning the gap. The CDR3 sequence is CASSLAELVGDYEQYF. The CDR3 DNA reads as TGCGCCAGCAGCTTGGCCGAATTGGTCGGGGACTACGAGCAGTACTTC.

DNA of the CDR3: TGTGCCAGCAGCCCCGGGTATTGGGGCCCCCTCCACTTT. Its translation is CASSPGYWGPLHF. The chain couples TRBV7-9 to TRBJ1-6, with TRBD1 as a possible D gene (5 bases). Germline CDR1 and CDR2: SEHNR and FQNEAQ (reference sequence). The CDR3 has 13 amino acids. V lost 5 bases, J lost 13 bases, and 15 bases lay in between.